This passage covers 28 T cell receptor beta chains from one sample sequenced in a study of vaccination and CD4 T cells after COVID-19 (dated by TCRdb to about 2022). The library was generated by PCR. TCRdb lists the instrument as Illumina iSeq 100. TCR sequencing of DNA from cultured CD4+ T cells used the Oncomine TCR Beta short-read assay at the Johns Hopkins FTIC core. TCRdb reprocessing: public reads trimmed at Q25 with fastp, clones called with MiXCR, in-frame beta chains kept. Rows are combined by CDR3 protein, so each entry shows the most common genes and DNA. This sample holds 4,000 to 5,500 distinct CDR3 sequences; about 50% were observed only once. The ten largest clones capture just over 35% of the sample. This specimen's treatment or condition label, per the study, means: roughly 10-day PBMC culture with coronavirus spike peptide pools or control peptides (ViraFEST assay). No antigen is known for these receptors.

The sequencing sample was made of CD4+ T cells from blood, cultured in vitro. The receptors derive from a human donor who had recovered from COVID-19.

This rearrangement joins TRBV20-1 to TRBJ2-1, with D possibly being TRBD1 (7 bases). The CDR3 sequence is 12 residues long. Germline CDR1 is DFQATT and CDR2 is SNEGSKA (reference sequence). Trimming removed 1 base at V and 7 bases at J, with 8 bases between. The CDR3 spells CSARAGGNEQFF. DNA for the CDR3: TGCAGTGCTAGAGCAGGGGGGAATGAGCAGTTCTTC.

This CDR3 reads CAWSWANTEAFF. The CDR3 DNA reads TGTGCCTGGAGTTGGGCGAACACTGAAGCTTTCTTT. This sequence joins TRBV30 and TRBJ1-1; D remains ambiguous. Germline V lookup: CDR1 GTSNPN, CDR2 SVGIG (reference sequence). Trimming pared 2 bases from V and 1 base from J, leaving 5 bases between. There are 12 residues in the CDR3.

J is TRBJ1-1 and V is TRBV20-1; the D is unclear. The CDR3 sequence is 16 residues long. V was cut by 4 bases and J by 4 bases, with 22 bases left in between. CDR1 and CDR2 from the germline V gene are DFQATT and SNEGSKA (reference sequence). In DNA form, the CDR3 reads TGCAGTGCTATGTTAAGACTCAGGACGAGTTCCACTGAAGCTTTCTTT. It translates to CSAMLRLRTSSTEAFF.

V gene TRBV2 combines with J gene TRBJ2-7, with 7 bases aligning to TRBD1. Germline CDR1 SNHLY, CDR2 FYNNEI. V gave up 4 bases and J gave up 7 bases; unmatched junction bases: 7. The CDR3 runs to 13 residues. CDR3 DNA: TGTGCCAGCAGTGGGGACAGCCCTCGGGAGCAGTACTTC. Protein product: CASSGDSPREQYF.

The chain has TRBV20-1 and TRBJ2-7; the D is unclear. CDR1 is DFQATT, CDR2 SNEGSKA, per germline (reference sequence). The CDR3 loop spans 13 amino acids. Deletions cut 2 bases from V and 1 base from J, with 9 bases between. The CDR3 reads CSARSAESYEQYF. CDR3 sequence (DNA): TGCAGTGCTAGATCGGCAGAGTCCTACGAGCAGTACTTC.

The V gene is TRBV20-1, the J gene TRBJ1-2, with 7 bases fitting TRBD1. Germline values: CDR1 DFQATT, CDR2 SNEGSKA (reference sequence). There are 15 residues in the CDR3. V was clipped by 6 bases and J by 0 bases; unmatched bases: 10. The CDR3 DNA reads as TGCAGTGCCCCCGTTCCGGGACAGACTAACTATGGCTACACCTTC. Translation: CSAPVPGQTNYGYTF.

This clonotype appeared a few times. The CDR3 DNA is TGTGCCAGCAGCCCTAGCGGGACCACATATGGCTACACCTTC. Its protein product is CASSPSGTTYGYTF. The rearrangement uses TRBV7-2 and TRBJ1-2; TRBD1 might be the D (5 bases). Trimming cost V 5 bases and J 5 bases, with 15 bases left between them. The CDR3 sequence is 14 residues long. Germline CDR1 is SGHTA and CDR2 is FQGNSA.

The V and J genes are TRBV20-1 and TRBJ1-2; TRBD1 aligns across 7 bases. V dropped 4 bases and J dropped 6; count of bases not matched to a gene: 5. The germline V gene encodes CDR1 DFQATT and CDR2 SNEGSKA (reference sequence). The CDR3 loop spans 12 amino acids. The CDR3 region has the DNA TGCAGTGCTACCGGGACAGAAAATGGCTACACCTTC. Its protein product is CSATGTENGYTF.

The chain uses TRBV28 and TRBJ1-2, with D uncertain. This CDR3 comprises 11 residues. Trimming removed 2 bases from V and 6 bases from J, with 4 bases in between. The germline V gene has CDR1 MDHEN and CDR2 SYDVKM. As DNA, the CDR3 is TGTGCCAGCAGTTTAAGGCATGGCTACACCTTC. Translating gives CASSLRHGYTF.

This clonotype was detected only a few times. CDR3 sequence (DNA): TGTGCCAGCAGTGCCGGGAGATCCTACGAGCAGTACTTC. It is translated as CASSAGRSYEQYF. The chain combines TRBV6-1 with TRBJ2-7, with D maybe TRBD2 (6 bases). Germline CDR1 is MNHNS and CDR2 is SASEGT. The V end lost 4 bases, the J end lost 1 base, and 8 bases lay between the germline ends. The CDR3 contains 13 residues.

This clonotype was counted only a few times. CDR3 DNA: TGTGCCAGCAGCTTAGCAGGGAGCGGCTACACCTTC. Encoded protein: CASSLAGSGYTF. The gene calls are TRBV7-9 and TRBJ1-2; D is unresolved. This CDR3 is 12 amino acids long. In germline, CDR1 is SEHNR, CDR2 FQNEAQ (reference sequence). V lost 0 bases and J lost 8, with 7 bases in between.

This sequence joins TRBV7-2 and TRBJ2-3; D uncertain. The CDR3 length is 15 residues. Trimming pared 0 bases from V and 5 bases from J, leaving 12 bases between. CDR1 is SGHTA, CDR2 FQGNSA, per germline. The CDR3 reads CASSLASTGRDTQYF. In DNA form, the CDR3 reads TGTGCCAGCAGCTTAGCGTCTACTGGACGAGATACGCAGTATTTT.

The chain uses TRBV6-1 and TRBJ1-2; 9 bases line up with TRBD1. The CDR3 runs to 16 residues. The ends lost 4 bases at V and 2 bases at J; junction bases unmatched: 8. Germline assignment: CDR1 MNHNS and CDR2 SASEGT. The CDR3 DNA is TGTGCCAGCAGTGTAACAGGGGGCATTAGCAACTATGGCTACACCTTC. Translation gives CASSVTGGISNYGYTF.

The V gene is TRBV5-4, the J gene TRBJ1-2; weak D call: TRBD1 (5 bases). CDR1 is SGHNT, CDR2 YYREEE, per germline (reference sequence). The CDR3 sequence is 13 residues long. V was clipped by 0 bases and J by 8 bases, with 11 bases between them. The CDR3 is CASSLVSGAGYTF. CDR3 coding DNA: TGTGCCAGCAGCTTGGTCAGTGGGGCAGGCTACACCTTC.

This clonotype showed up just once. V usage is TRBV7-3 and J usage is TRBJ2-7; 9 bases are a match to TRBD2. V dropped 6 bases and J dropped 5; count of bases not matched to a gene: 5. The CDR3 contains 13 residues. From germline, CDR1 is SGHTA and CDR2 FQGTGA. The CDR3 sequence: CASSSSGDHEQYF. CDR3 DNA: TGTGCCAGCAGTTCTAGCGGGGACCACGAGCAGTACTTC.

By its share, this clonotype is medium-sized. V and J are TRBV6-1 and TRBJ2-4; D ambiguous. Germline V gene data show CDR1 as MNHNS and CDR2 as SASEGT. The CDR3 spans 8 residues. CDR3 loop: CTKDIQYF. The CDR3 coding sequence is TGTACCAAGGACATTCAGTACTTC.

This clonotype was detected only a few times. The V and J genes are TRBV20-1 and TRBJ1-1; D remains unclear. The V gene lost 6 bases and the J gene lost 9 bases, with 20 bases spanning the gap. Germline CDR1 and CDR2: DFQATT and SNEGSKA (reference sequence). This CDR3 contains 13 residues. This CDR3 reads CSALLALYPKAFF. The CDR3 bases are TGCAGTGCCCTGCTGGCCCTCTACCCTAAAGCTTTCTTT.

This clonotype showed up just once. V and J are TRBV20-1 and TRBJ1-1; 7 nucleotides match TRBD1. After removal of 4 bases from V and 4 bases from J, the junction contained 0 bases not matched to a gene. Germline V gene lookup returns CDR1 DFQATT and CDR2 SNEGSKA (reference sequence). The CDR3 is 11 amino acids. CDR3 nucleotides: TGCAGTGCTAACAGGGGCACTGAAGCTTTCTTT. Its protein product is CSANRGTEAFF.

V and J are TRBV28 and TRBJ1-2; maybe TRBD1 (6 bases). The CDR3 runs 13 residues. The germline V gene encodes CDR1 MDHEN and CDR2 SYDVKM. Between the trimmed V and J ends, which lost 3 bases and 6 bases, there was a span of 11 bases. The CDR3 DNA reads as TGTGCCAGCAGTTTGGGGGGGGGCAATGGCTACACCTTC. It is translated as CASSLGGGNGYTF.

The CDR3: CATISGGRGEQFF. As DNA, the CDR3 is TGTGCCACCATCAGCGGGGGGCGGGGTGAGCAGTTCTTC. The V call is TRBV15, the J call TRBJ2-1, with TRBD2 matching over 9 bases. The CDR3 loop spans 13 amino acids. Germline CDR1 and CDR2: LNHNV and YYDKDF (reference sequence). V was clipped by 7 bases and J by 9 bases; unmatched bases: 7.

This clonotype occurred a few times. The chain joins TRBV20-1 to TRBJ1-2, with D maybe TRBD1 (5 bases). The CDR3 length is 13 residues. Per germline, CDR1 DFQATT and CDR2 SNEGSKA (reference sequence). The V end lost 6 bases, the J end lost 4 bases, and 15 bases lay between the germline ends. As DNA, the CDR3 is TGCAGTGCGCAGAGACAGCCCATCTATGGCTACACCTTC. Its protein product is CSAQRQPIYGYTF.

This clonotype was found a few times. The genes are TRBV6-1 and TRBJ1-6; 7 bases map to TRBD1. The CDR3 extends over 11 amino acids. The germline V gene has CDR1 MNHNS and CDR2 SASEGT. V lost 9 bases to trimming and J lost 14 bases; unmatched junction nucleotides: 7. The CDR3 spells CASGDRATLHF. The CDR3 DNA reads as TGTGCCAGTGGAGACAGGGCCACCCTCCACTTT.

The chain employs TRBV5-4 and TRBJ2-5; D is perhaps TRBD1 (6 bases). Trimming cost V 2 bases and J 5 bases, with 10 bases left between them. Germline V gene lookup returns CDR1 SGHNT and CDR2 YYREEE (reference sequence). This CDR3 comprises 13 residues. As DNA, the CDR3 is TGTGCCAGCAGCTTCTTACAGGGCGAGACCCAGTACTTC. This sequence encodes CASSFLQGETQYF.

The chain couples TRBV28 to TRBJ2-5, with unresolved D. V lost 3 bases and J 6 bases, leaving 11 bases between the germline ends. This CDR3 region has 13 residues. In germline, CDR1 is MDHEN, CDR2 SYDVKM. The CDR3 loop is CASSFPPDQTQYF. CDR3 DNA sequence: TGTGCCAGCAGTTTTCCCCCGGACCAGACCCAGTACTTC.

The chain combines TRBV20-1 with TRBJ1-2, with 7 bases fitting TRBD1. V shed 6 bases and J 2 bases; nucleotides not matched to a gene: 12. The CDR3 is 15 residues long. CDR1 and CDR2 from the germline V gene are DFQATT and SNEGSKA (reference sequence). The DNA of the CDR3 is TGCAGTGCCAAGACTACAGGGGACTGGAACTATGGCTACACCTTC. Protein product: CSAKTTGDWNYGYTF.

V gene TRBV29-1 combines with J gene TRBJ1-2; D gene uncertain. Trimming removed 4 bases from V and 4 bases from J, with 10 bases in between. CDR1 SQVTM and CDR2 ANQGSEA come from the germline V gene. The CDR3 spans 12 residues. The CDR3 sequence is CSVGGSGYGYTF. The CDR3 DNA reads as TGCAGCGTTGGGGGTAGTGGCTATGGCTACACCTTC.

This sequence joins TRBV4-3 and TRBJ1-2, with D perhaps TRBD1 (5 bases). V gave up 0 bases and J gave up 4 bases, with 12 bases separating them. The CDR3 consists of 15 residues. Germline CDR1 reads LGHNA; CDR2 reads YSLEER. The CDR3 loop reads CASSQDRKGTYGYTF. The CDR3 DNA follows: TGCGCCAGCAGCCAAGATAGGAAAGGGACCTATGGCTACACCTTC.

This clonotype was seen a handful of times. The chain uses TRBV7-9 and TRBJ1-5, with D unresolved. V was pared by 1 base and J by 0 bases, with 7 bases between. Germline CDR1 and CDR2: SEHNR and FQNEAQ (reference sequence). The CDR3 is made up of 15 amino acids. The CDR3 sequence: CASSLVGNSNQPQHF. The CDR3, as DNA: TGTGCCAGCAGCTTAGTGGGTAATAGCAATCAGCCCCAGCATTTT.